One sample yielded the 14 T cell receptor beta chains listed below, sequenced in a study of T cells in Graves' hyperthyroidism and ophthalmopathy. Regions amplified from RNA transcripts were the TCR beta CDR3 regions. The TCR CDR3 was amplified in a first-round RT-PCR using the HTBI primer set. TCRdb re-derived calls from the multiplex PCR reads in MiXCR, one entry per CDR3 protein. Of 350,000 to 400,000 distinct CDR3 sequences in the sample, about a fifth were seen once. Sequencing was done on a sample of blood. The receptors were sampled from a woman in her late teens or twenties with Graves' hyperthyroidism.

This clonotype was counted many times. The chain links TRBV12-3 or TRBV12-4 to TRBJ2-2; possibly TRBD1 for D (6 bases). V lost 7 bases and J lost 7, with 16 bases in between. This CDR3 has 14 amino acids. In DNA form, the CDR3 reads TGTGCCAGCACCAAGCAACAGGGAATCGGGGAGCTGTTTTTT. Encoded protein: CASTKQQGIGELFF.

This chain uses TRBV12-3 or TRBV12-4 with TRBJ2-2; D possibly uses TRBD1 or TRBD2 (5 bases each). There are 12 residues in the CDR3. Trimming pared 5 bases from V and 9 bases from J, leaving 10 bases between. CDR3 sequence (DNA): TGTGCCAGCAGTCGGGGACGTCGGGAGCTGTTTTTT. This gives the protein CASSRGRRELFF.

There are a few counts of this clonotype. The rearrangement uses TRBV11-2 and TRBJ2-7, with 9 positions matching TRBD1. V lost 5 bases to trimming and J lost 3 bases; unmatched junction nucleotides: 11. The CDR3 runs to 16 residues. Germline CDR1 and CDR2: SGHAT and FQNNGV. CDR3 sequence: CASSPQSGQGFYEQYF. The CDR3 nucleotides read TGTGCCAGCAGCCCCCAATCGGGACAGGGCTTCTACGAGCAGTACTTC.

This clonotype has a handful of counts. The chain employs TRBV20-1 and TRBJ2-2; no firm D call. Germline V gives CDR1 DFQATT, CDR2 SNEGSKA (reference sequence). The V end lost 3 bases, the J end lost 2 bases, and 7 bases lay between the germline ends. The CDR3 has 13 residues. The CDR3 protein is CSARARNTGELFF. The CDR3 coding sequence is TGCAGTGCTAGGGCCCGAAACACCGGGGAGCTGTTTTTT.

This clonotype was counted at least ten times. CDR3 nucleotides: TGCGCCAGCAGCCAGGGACAGGGTCAGCCCCAGCATTTT. Amino acid sequence: CASSQGQGQPQHF. The V gene is TRBV5-1, the J gene TRBJ1-5; 9 bases fit TRBD1. CDR3 length: 13 residues. The junction had 2 bases not matched to a gene; V was cut back by 4 bases and J by 6 bases. The germline V gene has CDR1 SGHRS and CDR2 YFSETQ.

Details on this clonotype: At one end, the junction sequence differs from germline, possibly due to a read error. The genes are TRBV11-1 and TRBJ1-1; D is unclear. The CDR3 spans 16 residues. Germline V gives CDR1 SGHAT, CDR2 FQDESV (reference sequence). CDR3 coding DNA: TGTGCCAGCAGCTTCCTCCGGATGGGAATGAACACTGAATCTTTCTTT. Protein: CASSFLRMGMNTESFF.

This clonotype was observed at least ten times. This rearrangement joins TRBV20-1 to TRBJ2-5; no clear D. The V end was cut by 6 bases, the J end by 2 bases, with 13 bases between. CDR3 length: 13 amino acids. Germline loops: CDR1 DFQATT, CDR2 SNEGSKA (reference sequence). CDR3 loop: CSALGFLQETQYF. The CDR3 DNA follows: TGCAGTGCGCTGGGCTTTTTACAAGAGACCCAGTACTTC.

This clonotype was counted many times. The genes are TRBV12-3 or TRBV12-4 and TRBJ2-5; perhaps TRBD2 as D (7 bases). Deletions cut 6 bases from V and 5 bases from J, with 19 bases between. The CDR3 contains 15 residues. CDR3 region: CASRPLGGLMETQYF. In DNA, the CDR3 is TGTGCCAGCAGACCCCTCGGGGGGCTGATGGAGACCCAGTACTTC.

This clonotype has at least ten counts. CDR3 in amino acids: CASSIAARTDTQYF. The CDR3 coding sequence is TGTGCCAGCAGTATCGCAGCCCGCACAGATACGCAGTATTTT. The chain links TRBV27 to TRBJ2-3; the D is unclear. Germline values: CDR1 MNHEY, CDR2 SMNVEV (reference sequence). V was shortened by 5 bases and J by 1 base, with 10 bases between the two germline ends. The CDR3 consists of 14 residues.

Many counts were recorded for this clonotype. The rearrangement uses TRBV12-5 and TRBJ1-1; no reliable D call. Trimming removed 4 bases at V and 10 bases at J, with 16 bases between. The CDR3 length is 13 residues. The germline gives CDR1 LGHNT, CDR2 FRNRAP. In nucleotides, the CDR3 is TGTGCTAGTGGTTCGAGTGTCCGGGGTCCAGCTTTCTTT. This codes for CASGSSVRGPAFF.

V usage is TRBV20-1 and J usage is TRBJ1-1; D might be TRBD1 (6 bases). Trimming pared 8 bases from V and 0 bases from J, leaving 19 bases between. The CDR3 extends over 15 amino acids. The germline V gene has CDR1 DFQATT and CDR2 SNEGSKA (reference sequence). CDR3 DNA: TGCAGTCCGTACCCCGAGGGGGGAATGAACACTGAAGCTTTCTTT. It specifies CSPYPEGGMNTEAFF.

About this clonotype itself: At one end the junction does not follow the germline gene, possibly because of a read error. The chain combines TRBV7-9 with TRBJ1-5; no reliable D call. This CDR3 is built from 13 residues. Germline CDR1 SEHNR, CDR2 FQNEAQ (reference sequence). The CDR3 DNA reads as TGTGTCAGCACCCCCGGGGGCAATCAGCCCCAGCATTTT. Its translation: CVSTPGGNQPQHF.

The chain joins TRBV7-2 to TRBJ2-6; a possible D gene is TRBD2 (6 bases). Looked up from germline, CDR1 is SGHTA and CDR2 is FQGNSA. V lost 2 bases, J lost 2 bases, and 7 bases lay in between. This CDR3 is built from 15 residues. CDR3 sequence reads: CASSLREPGANVLTF. The CDR3 nucleotides are TGTGCCAGCAGCTTACGGGAGCCTGGGGCCAACGTCCTGACTTTC. Full variable domain (missing parts from reference TRBV7-2 and TRBJ2-6): GAGVSQSPSNKVTEKGKDVELRCDPISGHTALYWYRQSLGQGLEFLIYFQGNSAPDKSGLPSDRFSAERTGGSVSTLTIQRTQQEDSAVYLCASSLREPGANVLTFGAGSRLTVL.

This clonotype was recorded at least ten times. Germline is not matched at one junction end, which may reflect a read error. The V call is TRBV15, the J call TRBJ1-5; D remains unclear. Germline CDR1 reads LNHNV; CDR2 reads YYDKDF (reference sequence). The CDR3 is 14 residues long. CDR3 coding DNA: TGTGCCACCAGCGGAGACGGTAGCAATCAGCCCCAGCATTTT. This encodes CATSGDGSNQPQHF.